This section outlines one TCR beta chain sequence together with its context. The sample belongs to a study of PD-L1 blockade in urothelial cancer. Study-level background: Intravenous atezolizumab, 1,200 mg every 3 weeks, was begun by patients around 2014. Males with bladder-origin urothelial cancer constituted about nine tenths of the roughly 29 patients. Blood analysis was done at 3 weeks (second dose) and 6 weeks after treatment began. T cells numbered a median of 141,255 in the blood samples.

Libraries were prepared by immunoSEQ multiplex PCR; TCRdb keeps only in-frame clonotypes and omits some of them. Of tens of thousands of clones detected, around 90% appear once; the ten largest clones hold around 1.5%. The time point denotes: pretreatment peripheral blood. Trimming shortened V by 0 bases and J by 2 bases, and 6 bases separated the two germline ends. Looked up from germline, CDR1 is SGHDT and CDR2 is YYEEEE. The CDR3 runs 13 residues. The clonotype comes from a man between 60 and 70 years old with urothelial cancer. Sequencing used PBMCs, obtained around atezolizumab (anti-PD-L1) treatment. This sequence joins TRBV5-6 and TRBJ2-7; D remains unclear. CDR3 amino acids: CASSLDRAYEQYF. The CDR3 nucleotides are TGTGCCAGCAGCTTGGACAGAGCCTACGAGCAGTACTTC.